This T cell receptor (beta chain) derives from a study of T cell responses to AZD1222 COVID-19 vaccine. Details on this clone: Its antigen is unknown.

Findings of the study overall: The study found Spike-specific TCR breadth and depth rose after two AZD1222 doses.

The V segment lost 2 bases and the J segment 2 bases; nucleotides outside the gene matches: 1. This CDR3 spans 14 amino acids. Germline-derived CDR1 and CDR2 are SGDLS and YYNGEE. Libraries were prepared by immunoSEQ multiplex PCR; TCRdb keeps only in-frame clonotypes and omits some of them. Among about 180,000 clones listed, around 94% were seen once. Source: peripheral blood, taken 28 days after the second AZD1222 dose. The chain recombines TRBV9 with TRBJ2-1; 7 nucleotides line up with TRBD2. The source of this sequence is an adult who received the AZD1222 COVID-19 vaccine. As DNA, the CDR3 is TGTGCCAGCAGCGTTGGGGGGGCCTACAATGAGCAGTTCTTC. Its translation: CASSVGGAYNEQFF.